The rows below give T cell receptor beta chains drawn from one sample of a study of CDR3 diversity in severe acne. TCRdb re-called the PCR reads with MiXCR, one entry per CDR3 protein. The table lists about 93,000 distinct CDR3 sequences, roughly 52% of them singletons. The sample comprised blood. All receptors derive from a male donor in good health, serving as a control. Each CDR3 is given with its conserved first and last residue. D genes are given only for firm matches. The size field is filled for only some rows; it gives once, few, many or a size class.

cdr3_aa | cdr3_nt | clone_size | j_call | v_call | d_call
CASSPLTTNTEAFF | TGTGCCAGCAGCCCGTTGACCACAAACACTGAAGCTTTCTTT | - | TRBJ1-1 | TRBV12-3/TRBV12-4 | -
CSANGLAGALSYEQYF | TGCAGTGCTAATGGACTAGCGGGAGCCCTCTCCTACGAGCAGTACTTC | - | TRBJ2-7 | TRBV20-1 | TRBD2
CSARRAGGPTDTQYF | TGCAGTGCTAGGCGAGCGGGAGGGCCAACAGATACGCAGTATTTT | - | TRBJ2-3 | TRBV20-1 | TRBD2
CASSLSAGGGETQYF | TGTGCCAGCAGCCTATCAGCGGGGGGCGGGGAGACCCAGTACTTC | once | TRBJ2-5 | TRBV5-4 | TRBD2
CSLAGQNTEAFF | TGCAGCTTGGCCGGACAGAACACTGAAGCTTTCTTT | - | TRBJ1-1 | TRBV29-1 | -
CASSLQGQMNTEAFF | TGTGCCAGCAGCTTACAAGGGCAGATGAACACTGAAGCTTTCTTT | - | TRBJ1-1 | TRBV7-9 | -
CASSLIDQNTEELFF | TGTGCCAGCAGCTTAATCGACCAGAACACCGAGGAGCTGTTTTTT | - | TRBJ2-2 | TRBV5-4 | -
CASGGGYNEQFF | TGCGCCAGCGGCGGCGGATACAATGAGCAGTTCTTC | medium-sized | TRBJ2-1 | TRBV10-2 | -
CASSIYWTGVNYGYTF | TGTGCCAGTAGTATCTACTGGACAGGGGTTAACTATGGCTACACCTTC | - | TRBJ1-2 | TRBV19 | TRBD1
CASSSSVDTQYF | TGTGCCAGCAGCTCGTCGGTAGATACGCAGTATTTT | many | TRBJ2-3 | TRBV7-8 | -
CATSSARAGSGGGETQYF | TGTGCCACCAGCAGTGCTAGAGCCGGTAGCGGGGGAGGGGAGACCCAGTACTTC | - | TRBJ2-5 | TRBV15 | TRBD2
CASSYLDGTGGSPLHF | TGTGCCAGCAGTTACCTGGACGGGACAGGGGGATCACCCCTCCACTTT | many | TRBJ1-6 | TRBV6-5 | TRBD1
CASSPAARSSYEQYF | TGTGCCAGCAGCCCCGCAGCGCGGAGCTCCTACGAGCAGTACTTC | many | TRBJ2-7 | TRBV16 | -
CATSDGLTNTEAFF | TGTGCCACCAGTGACGGACTGACGAACACTGAAGCTTTCTTT | few | TRBJ1-1 | TRBV24-1 | -
CASSEAYSGSVATQYF | TGTGCCAGCAGTGAAGCGTATAGCGGGAGTGTAGCGACCCAGTACTTC | - | TRBJ2-5 | TRBV2 | TRBD2
CSVGTSGDTQYF | TGCAGCGTTGGGACTAGCGGGGATACACAGTATTTT | - | TRBJ2-3 | TRBV29-1 | TRBD2
CASSQGTSNEQFF | TGTGCCAGCAGCCAAGGGACTAGCAATGAGCAGTTCTTC | - | TRBJ2-1 | TRBV5-5 | TRBD2
CAISNTGLGDFGEQFF | TGTGCCATCAGCAACACCGGACTAGGCGATTTCGGTGAGCAGTTCTTC | - | TRBJ2-1 | TRBV10-3 | TRBD2
CASSLEGEETQYF | TGTGCCAGCAGTTTAGAGGGGGAAGAGACCCAGTACTTC | - | TRBJ2-5 | TRBV28 | -
CASSANGSPFPHEQYF | TGTGCCAGCAGCGCCAACGGGAGCCCATTTCCCCACGAGCAGTACTTC | few | TRBJ2-7 | TRBV9 | -
CSGRRQGPGKANQPQHF | TGCAGCGGCCGCAGACAGGGTCCGGGTAAGGCTAATCAGCCCCAGCATTTT | few | TRBJ1-5 | TRBV29-1 | TRBD1
CSVASGAYEQYF | TGCAGCGTAGCTAGCGGAGCCTACGAGCAGTACTTC | - | TRBJ2-7 | TRBV29-1 | TRBD2
CSARAGYYEQYF | TGCAGCGCACGGGCAGGGTACTACGAGCAGTACTTC | - | TRBJ2-7 | TRBV29-1 | -
CASSLAGLAGSYEQYF | TGTGCCAGCAGCTTAGCGGGACTAGCGGGATCCTACGAGCAGTACTTC | - | TRBJ2-7 | TRBV7-9 | TRBD2
CAISEGTGGPGANVLTF | TGTGCCATCAGTGAGGGCACCGGGGGCCCTGGGGCCAACGTCCTGACTTTC | - | TRBJ2-6 | TRBV10-3 | -
CASSVGGGMDTEAFF | TGTGCCAGCAGCGTAGGGGGGGGAATGGACACTGAAGCTTTCTTT | few | TRBJ1-1 | TRBV9 | -
CASRKGQGNSSPLHF | TGTGCCAGCAGGAAAGGACAGGGTAATTCGTCACCCCTCCACTTT | few | TRBJ1-6 | TRBV6-1 | TRBD1
CASSLGGTAPYGYTF | TGTGCCAGCAGCTTAGGAGGGACGGCACCCTATGGCTACACCTTC | - | TRBJ1-2 | TRBV2 | -
CASSTRTGNEQFF | TGTGCCAGCAGTACCCGGACAGGGAATGAGCAGTTCTTC | - | TRBJ2-1 | TRBV6-2/TRBV6-3 | TRBD1
CASSLARGERAFF | TGTGCCAGCAGCTTAGCAAGGGGGGAGCGAGCTTTCTTT | few | TRBJ1-1 | TRBV7-9 | -
CASSLRAYNTEAFF | TGTGCCAGCAGTCTTAGGGCATACAACACTGAAGCTTTCTTT | - | TRBJ1-1 | TRBV12-3/TRBV12-4 | -
CASEFAYEQYF | TGCGCCAGCGAATTCGCCTACGAGCAGTACTTC | few | TRBJ2-7 | TRBV10-2 | -
CASSQAGGVPCGYTF | TGCGCCAGCAGCCAAGCGGGGGGTGTCCCTTGTGGCTACACCTTC | - | TRBJ1-2 | TRBV7-8 | -
CSVGGFDWNEQYF | TGCAGCGTTGGGGGTTTCGATTGGAACGAGCAGTACTTC | - | TRBJ2-7 | TRBV29-1 | -
CATSRGWPVGTSGGGDEQFF | TGTGCCACCAGCAGAGGTTGGCCGGTTGGTACTAGCGGGGGCGGCGATGAGCAGTTCTTC | - | TRBJ2-1 | TRBV15 | TRBD2
CASSGPPGAEQYF | TGTGCCAGCAGCGGCCCCCCAGGGGCCGAGCAGTACTTC | - | TRBJ2-7 | TRBV25-1 | -
CATSRETGKGNTIYF | TGTGCCACCAGCCGTGAGACAGGGAAGGGAAACACCATATATTTT | few | TRBJ1-3 | TRBV15 | TRBD1
CSAARDSPNQPQHF | TGCAGTGCTGCCCGGGACAGCCCCAATCAGCCCCAGCATTTT | - | TRBJ1-5 | TRBV20-1 | TRBD1
CSATGVRHEQYF | TGCAGCGCTACTGGGGTCCGACACGAGCAGTACTTC | once | TRBJ2-7 | TRBV20-1 | -
CASSPGTSGVSEQYF | TGTGCCAGCAGTCCCGGGACTAGCGGAGTAAGCGAGCAGTACTTC | once | TRBJ2-7 | TRBV6-5 | TRBD2
CASSSPSGGGAAFF | TGTGCCAGCAGTTCCCCTTCGGGCGGTGGGGCCGCTTTCTTT | - | TRBJ1-1 | TRBV6-5 | -
CATSQRGGGDTQYF | TGTGCCACCAGCCAGCGGGGGGGGGGAGATACGCAGTATTTT | - | TRBJ2-3 | TRBV15 | TRBD2
CASSLWGADTEAFF | TGTGCCAGCAGTCTTTGGGGTGCCGACACTGAAGCTTTCTTT | few | TRBJ1-1 | TRBV2 | -
CASSLIGGYGYTF | TGTGCCAGCAGCCTTATCGGGGGTTATGGCTACACCTTC | once | TRBJ1-2 | TRBV7-9 | -
CASSMPAGVYEQFF | TGTGCCAGTAGTATGCCCGCGGGAGTTTATGAGCAGTTCTTC | - | TRBJ2-1 | TRBV19 | TRBD2
CAISSPRESGTQYF | TGTGCCATCAGTTCCCCCCGGGAGTCGGGTACGCAGTATTTT | few | TRBJ2-3 | TRBV10-3 | -
CSAQRGTGSTDTQYF | TGCAGTGCTCAGAGGGGGACAGGGAGTACAGATACGCAGTATTTT | few | TRBJ2-3 | TRBV20-1 | TRBD1
CASSLGLSRAGEKLFF | TGTGCCAGCAGCTTGGGTTTGAGCAGGGCCGGCGAAAAACTGTTTTTT | - | TRBJ1-4 | TRBV5-6 | -
CATADRVNTYEQYF | TGTGCCACCGCGGACAGGGTAAACACCTACGAGCAGTACTTC | - | TRBJ2-7 | TRBV24-1 | TRBD1